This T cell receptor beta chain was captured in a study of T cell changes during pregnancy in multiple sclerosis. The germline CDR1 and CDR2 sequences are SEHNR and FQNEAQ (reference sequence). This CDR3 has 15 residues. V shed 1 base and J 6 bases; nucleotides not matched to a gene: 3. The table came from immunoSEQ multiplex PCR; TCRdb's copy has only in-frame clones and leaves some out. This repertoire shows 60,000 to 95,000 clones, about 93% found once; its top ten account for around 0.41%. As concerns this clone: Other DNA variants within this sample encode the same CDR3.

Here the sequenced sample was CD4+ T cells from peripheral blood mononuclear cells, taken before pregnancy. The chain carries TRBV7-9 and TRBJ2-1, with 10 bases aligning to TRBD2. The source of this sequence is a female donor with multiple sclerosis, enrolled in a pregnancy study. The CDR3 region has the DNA TGTGCCAGCAGCTTAGGGACTAGCGGTCGCAATGAGCAGTTCTTC. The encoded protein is CASSLGTSGRNEQFF.